This entry features one T cell receptor (beta chain) sequence. The antigen remains unidentified. This record belongs to a study of T-cell memory formation after mild COVID-19. Study outcomes and limitations: Prior to infection, memory already included some responding clones, suggesting cross-reactive memory joined. Whether day 37 second-wave clones are SARS-CoV-2-specific was not confirmed. Clones shrinking between day 15 and 85 showed a balanced CD4/CD8 split, and those that grew later tilted toward CD4+.

TCRdb reprocessed the 5' RACE reads via MiXCR and lists one record per CDR3 protein. In the table there are 290,000 or so distinct CDR3 sequences, approximately 20% of which are singletons. The CDR3 consists of 14 residues. V shed 4 bases and J shed 9 bases, with 13 bases lying between them. Germline assignment: CDR1 MDHEN and CDR2 SYDVKM. The sequenced material came from PBMCs or a T cell subset sorted from them (not recorded which). The chain recombines TRBV28 with TRBJ1-6; D not certain. This sequence originates from a man younger than 35 who had mild COVID-19 (a few samples of this study predate the infection). Cell type and time point are not known. The CDR3 region has the DNA TGTGCCAGCAGTTCCCCCGGGGATAGTTCACCCCTCCACTTT. This sequence encodes CASSSPGDSSPLHF.